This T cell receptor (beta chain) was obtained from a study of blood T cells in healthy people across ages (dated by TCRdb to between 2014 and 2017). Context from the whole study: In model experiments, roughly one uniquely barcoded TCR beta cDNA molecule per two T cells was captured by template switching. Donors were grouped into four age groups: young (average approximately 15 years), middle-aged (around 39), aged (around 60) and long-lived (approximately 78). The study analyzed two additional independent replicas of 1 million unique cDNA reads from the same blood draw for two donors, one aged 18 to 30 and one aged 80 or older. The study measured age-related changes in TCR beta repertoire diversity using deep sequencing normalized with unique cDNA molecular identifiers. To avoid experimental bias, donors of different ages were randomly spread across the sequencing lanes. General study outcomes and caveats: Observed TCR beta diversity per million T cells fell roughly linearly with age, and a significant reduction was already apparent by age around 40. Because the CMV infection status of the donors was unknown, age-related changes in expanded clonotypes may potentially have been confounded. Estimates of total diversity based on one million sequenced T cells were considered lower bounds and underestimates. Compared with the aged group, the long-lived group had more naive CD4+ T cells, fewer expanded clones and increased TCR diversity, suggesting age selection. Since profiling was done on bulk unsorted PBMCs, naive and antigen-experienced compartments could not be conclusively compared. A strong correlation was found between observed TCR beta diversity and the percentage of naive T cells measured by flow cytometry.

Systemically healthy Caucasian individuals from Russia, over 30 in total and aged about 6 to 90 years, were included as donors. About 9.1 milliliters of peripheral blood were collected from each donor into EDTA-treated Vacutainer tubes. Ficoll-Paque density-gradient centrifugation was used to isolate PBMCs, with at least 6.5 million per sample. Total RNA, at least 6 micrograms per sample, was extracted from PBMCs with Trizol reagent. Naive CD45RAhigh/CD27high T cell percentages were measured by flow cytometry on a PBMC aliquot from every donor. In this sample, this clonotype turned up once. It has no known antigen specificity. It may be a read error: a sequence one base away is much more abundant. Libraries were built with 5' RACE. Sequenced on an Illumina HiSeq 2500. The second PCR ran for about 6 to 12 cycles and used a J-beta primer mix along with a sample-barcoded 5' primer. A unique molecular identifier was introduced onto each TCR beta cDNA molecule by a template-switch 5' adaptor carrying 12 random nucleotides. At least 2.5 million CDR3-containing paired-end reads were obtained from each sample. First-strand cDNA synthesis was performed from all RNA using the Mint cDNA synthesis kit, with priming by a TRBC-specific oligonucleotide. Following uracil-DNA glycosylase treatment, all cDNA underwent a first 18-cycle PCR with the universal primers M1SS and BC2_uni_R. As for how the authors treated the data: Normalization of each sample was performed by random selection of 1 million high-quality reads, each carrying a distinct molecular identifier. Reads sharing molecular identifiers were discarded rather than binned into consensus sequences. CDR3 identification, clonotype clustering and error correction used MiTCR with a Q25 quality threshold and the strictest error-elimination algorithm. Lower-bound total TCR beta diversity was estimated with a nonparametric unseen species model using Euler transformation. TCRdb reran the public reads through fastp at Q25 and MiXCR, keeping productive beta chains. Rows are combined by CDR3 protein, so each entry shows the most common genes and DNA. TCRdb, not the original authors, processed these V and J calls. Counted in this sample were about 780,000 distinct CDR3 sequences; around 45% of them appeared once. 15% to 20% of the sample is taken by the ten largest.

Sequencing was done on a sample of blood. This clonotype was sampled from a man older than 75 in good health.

The nucleotides read TGTGTCAGCAGCTCTCCGGGACAGACAACCTACGAGCAGTACTTC. It encodes CVSSSPGQTTYEQYF. The rearranged chain carries TRBV11-1 and TRBJ2-5; the junction holds 7 bases that match TRBD1. Gene TRBJ2-7 matches the end of the DNA better, so the J call may be wrong. The CDR3 goes from the cysteine to the phenylalanine over 15 residues. The retained sequence is limited to the CDR3, 45 bases, with the frame set at the first base. Looking up the germline V gene (reference sequence) yields CDR1 SGHAT and CDR2 FQDESV.